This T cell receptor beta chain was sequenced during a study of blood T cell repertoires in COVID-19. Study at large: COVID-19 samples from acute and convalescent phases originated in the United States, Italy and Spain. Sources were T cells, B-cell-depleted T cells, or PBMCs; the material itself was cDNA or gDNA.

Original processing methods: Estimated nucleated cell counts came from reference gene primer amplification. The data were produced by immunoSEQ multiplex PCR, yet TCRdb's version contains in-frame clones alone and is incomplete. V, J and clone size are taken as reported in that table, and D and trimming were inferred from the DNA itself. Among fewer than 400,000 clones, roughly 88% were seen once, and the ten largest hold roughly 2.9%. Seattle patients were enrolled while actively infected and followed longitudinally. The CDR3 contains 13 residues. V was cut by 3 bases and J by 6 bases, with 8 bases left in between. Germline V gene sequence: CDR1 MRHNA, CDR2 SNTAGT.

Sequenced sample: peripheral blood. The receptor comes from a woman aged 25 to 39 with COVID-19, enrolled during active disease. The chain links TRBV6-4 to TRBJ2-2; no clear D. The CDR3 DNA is TGTGCCAGCAGTGAATATTACTCCGGGGAGCTGTTTTTT. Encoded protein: CASSEYYSGELFF.